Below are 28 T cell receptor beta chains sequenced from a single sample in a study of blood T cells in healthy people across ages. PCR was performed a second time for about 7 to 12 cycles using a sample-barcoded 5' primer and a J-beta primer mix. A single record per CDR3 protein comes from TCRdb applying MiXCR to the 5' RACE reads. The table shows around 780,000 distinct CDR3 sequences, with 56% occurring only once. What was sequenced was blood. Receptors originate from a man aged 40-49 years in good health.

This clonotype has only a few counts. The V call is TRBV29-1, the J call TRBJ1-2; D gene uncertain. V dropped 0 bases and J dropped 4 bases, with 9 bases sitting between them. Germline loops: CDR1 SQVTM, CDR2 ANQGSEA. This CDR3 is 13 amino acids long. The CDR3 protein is CSVEEAGFYGYTF. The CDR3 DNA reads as TGCAGCGTTGAAGAAGCAGGATTCTATGGCTACACCTTC.

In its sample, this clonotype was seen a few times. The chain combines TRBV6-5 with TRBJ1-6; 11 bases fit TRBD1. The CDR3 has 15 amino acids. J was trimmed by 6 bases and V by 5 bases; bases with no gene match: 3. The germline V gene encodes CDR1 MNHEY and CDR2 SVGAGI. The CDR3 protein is CASSRTGGLNSPLHF. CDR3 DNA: TGTGCCAGCAGTCGGACAGGGGGCCTTAATTCACCCCTCCACTTT.

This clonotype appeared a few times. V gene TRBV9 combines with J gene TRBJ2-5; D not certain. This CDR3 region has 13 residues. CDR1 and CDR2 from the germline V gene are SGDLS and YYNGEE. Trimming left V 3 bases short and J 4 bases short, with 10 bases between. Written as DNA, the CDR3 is TGTGCCAGCAGCGGAGACCTCGGAGAGACCCAGTACTTC. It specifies CASSGDLGETQYF.

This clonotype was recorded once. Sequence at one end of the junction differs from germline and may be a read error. The DNA for the CDR3 is TGCAGCGTTGATCAAGGGACCCAGTACTTC. Residues: CSVDQGTQYF. The chain joins TRBV29-1 to TRBJ2-5, with unresolved D. CDR3 length: 10 residues. The germline gives CDR1 SQVTM, CDR2 ANQGSEA.

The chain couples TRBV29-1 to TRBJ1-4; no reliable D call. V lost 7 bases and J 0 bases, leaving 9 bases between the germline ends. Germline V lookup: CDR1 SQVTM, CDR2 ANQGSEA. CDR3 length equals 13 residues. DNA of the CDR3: TGCAGCGGCCAGGAGTCAACTAATGAAAAACTGTTTTTT. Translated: CSGQESTNEKLFF.

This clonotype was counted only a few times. CDR3 loop: CASSEIRAASPLHF. The CDR3 DNA follows: TGTGCCAGCAGTGAAATTAGGGCAGCGTCACCCCTCCACTTT. This sequence joins TRBV2 and TRBJ1-6; no definite D call. Between the trimmed V and J ends, which lost 2 bases and 10 bases, there was a span of 12 bases. Germline CDR1 is SNHLY and CDR2 is FYNNEI. The CDR3 extends over 14 amino acids.

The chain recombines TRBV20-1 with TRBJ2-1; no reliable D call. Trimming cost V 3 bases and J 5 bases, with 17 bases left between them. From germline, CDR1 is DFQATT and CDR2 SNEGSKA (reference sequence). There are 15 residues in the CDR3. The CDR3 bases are TGCAGTGCTAGCCGTTGGCTAGAACTTGACAATGAGCAGTTCTTC. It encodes CSASRWLELDNEQFF.

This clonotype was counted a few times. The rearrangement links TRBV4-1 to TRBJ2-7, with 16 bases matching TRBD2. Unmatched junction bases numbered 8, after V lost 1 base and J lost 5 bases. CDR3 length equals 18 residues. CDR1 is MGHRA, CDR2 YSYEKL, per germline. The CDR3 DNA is TGCGCCAGCAGCCAAGCAACCCCCGGGACTAGCGGGAGGGACGAGCAGTACTTC. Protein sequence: CASSQATPGTSGRDEQYF.

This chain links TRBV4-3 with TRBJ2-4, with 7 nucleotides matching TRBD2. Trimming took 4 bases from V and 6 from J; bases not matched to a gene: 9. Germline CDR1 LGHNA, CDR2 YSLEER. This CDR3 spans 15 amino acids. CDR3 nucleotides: TGCGCCAGCAGCCCTGGCGGGGGTTTGGGAAACATTCAGTACTTC. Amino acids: CASSPGGGLGNIQYF.

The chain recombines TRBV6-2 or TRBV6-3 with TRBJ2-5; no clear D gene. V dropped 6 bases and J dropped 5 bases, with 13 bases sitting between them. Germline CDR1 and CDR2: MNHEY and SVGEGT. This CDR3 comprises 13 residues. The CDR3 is CASSPRARETQYF. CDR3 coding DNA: TGTGCCAGCAGCCCCCGAGCTAGGGAGACCCAGTACTTC.

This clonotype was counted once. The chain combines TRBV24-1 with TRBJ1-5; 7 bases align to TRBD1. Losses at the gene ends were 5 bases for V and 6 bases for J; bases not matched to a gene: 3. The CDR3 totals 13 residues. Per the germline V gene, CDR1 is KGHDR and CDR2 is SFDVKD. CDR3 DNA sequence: TGTGCCACCAGTGCAGGGGGAGTTCAGCCCCAGCATTTT. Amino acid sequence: CATSAGGVQPQHF.

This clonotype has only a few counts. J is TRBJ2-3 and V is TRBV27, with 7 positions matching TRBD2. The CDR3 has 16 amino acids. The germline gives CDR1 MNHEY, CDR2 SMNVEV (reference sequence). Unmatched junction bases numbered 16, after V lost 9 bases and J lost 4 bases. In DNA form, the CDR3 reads TGTGCCAGTAGACGGGGGGTCGGGAGCCTCTCAGATACGCAGTATTTT. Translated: CASRRGVGSLSDTQYF.

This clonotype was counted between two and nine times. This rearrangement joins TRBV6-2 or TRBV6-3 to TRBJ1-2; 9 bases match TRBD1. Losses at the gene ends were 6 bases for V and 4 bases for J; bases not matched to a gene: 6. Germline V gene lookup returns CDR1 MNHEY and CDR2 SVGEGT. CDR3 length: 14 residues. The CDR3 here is CASSRGDRAYGYTF. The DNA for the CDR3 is TGTGCCAGCAGCAGAGGGGACAGGGCCTATGGCTACACCTTC.

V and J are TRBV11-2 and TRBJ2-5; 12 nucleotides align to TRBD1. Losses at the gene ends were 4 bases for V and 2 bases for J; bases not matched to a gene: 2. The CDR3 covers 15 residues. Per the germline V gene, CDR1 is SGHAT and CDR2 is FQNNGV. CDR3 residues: CASSWDRGLQETQYF. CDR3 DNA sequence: TGTGCCAGCAGCTGGGACAGGGGGCTTCAAGAGACCCAGTACTTC.

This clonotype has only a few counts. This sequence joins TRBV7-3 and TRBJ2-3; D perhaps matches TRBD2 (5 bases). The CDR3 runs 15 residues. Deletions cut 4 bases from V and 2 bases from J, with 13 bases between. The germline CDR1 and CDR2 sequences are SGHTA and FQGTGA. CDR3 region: CASSSTSGNTDTQYF. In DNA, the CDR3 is TGTGCCAGCAGCTCAACCAGCGGAAACACAGATACGCAGTATTTT.

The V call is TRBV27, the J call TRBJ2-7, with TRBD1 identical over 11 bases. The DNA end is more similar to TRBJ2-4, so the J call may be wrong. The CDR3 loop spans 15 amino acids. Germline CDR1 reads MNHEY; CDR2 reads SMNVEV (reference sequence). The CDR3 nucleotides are TGTGCCAGCAGTCCCCCGGGGACAGGGGGGGACATTCAGTACTTC. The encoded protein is CASSPPGTGGDIQYF.

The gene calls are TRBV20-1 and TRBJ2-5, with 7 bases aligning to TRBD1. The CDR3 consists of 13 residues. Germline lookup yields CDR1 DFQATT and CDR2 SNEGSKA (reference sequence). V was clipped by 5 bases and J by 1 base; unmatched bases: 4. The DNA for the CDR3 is TGCAGTGCTGGGCGGACAGGCCAAGAGACCCAGTACTTC. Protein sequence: CSAGRTGQETQYF.

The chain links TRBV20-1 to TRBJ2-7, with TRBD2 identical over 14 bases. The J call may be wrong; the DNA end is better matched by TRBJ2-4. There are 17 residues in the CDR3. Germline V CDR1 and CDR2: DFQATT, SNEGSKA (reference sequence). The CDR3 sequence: CSARGATSGGAGNIQYF. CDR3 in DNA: TGCAGTGCTAGAGGGGCGACTAGCGGGGGGGCAGGAAACATTCAGTACTTC.

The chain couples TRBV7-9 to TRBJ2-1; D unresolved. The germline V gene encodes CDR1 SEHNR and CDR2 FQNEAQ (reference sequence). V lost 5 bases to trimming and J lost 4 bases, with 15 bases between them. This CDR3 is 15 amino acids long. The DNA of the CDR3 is TGTGCCAGCAGCCCGCCCGAAGCAGTATACAATGAGCAGTTCTTC. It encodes CASSPPEAVYNEQFF.

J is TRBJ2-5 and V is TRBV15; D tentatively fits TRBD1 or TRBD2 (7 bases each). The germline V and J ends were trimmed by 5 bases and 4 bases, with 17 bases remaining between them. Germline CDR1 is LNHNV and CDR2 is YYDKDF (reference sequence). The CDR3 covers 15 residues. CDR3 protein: CATSPRDREGETQYF. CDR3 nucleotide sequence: TGTGCCACCAGCCCGAGAGACAGGGAGGGAGAGACCCAGTACTTC.

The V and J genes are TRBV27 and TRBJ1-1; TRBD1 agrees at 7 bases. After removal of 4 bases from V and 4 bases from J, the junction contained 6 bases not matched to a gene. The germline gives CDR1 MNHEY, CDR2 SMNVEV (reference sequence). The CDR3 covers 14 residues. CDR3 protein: CASSYRGSGTEAFF. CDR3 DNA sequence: TGTGCCAGCAGTTACAGGGGCTCAGGCACTGAAGCTTTCTTT.

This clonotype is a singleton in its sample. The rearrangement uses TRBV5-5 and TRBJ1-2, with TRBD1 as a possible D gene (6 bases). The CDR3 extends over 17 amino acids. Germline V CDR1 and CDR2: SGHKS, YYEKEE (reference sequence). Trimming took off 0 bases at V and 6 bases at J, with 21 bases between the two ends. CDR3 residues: CASSLEGQQSGAHGYTF. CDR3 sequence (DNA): TGTGCCAGCAGCTTGGAAGGGCAACAGTCGGGGGCACATGGCTACACCTTC.

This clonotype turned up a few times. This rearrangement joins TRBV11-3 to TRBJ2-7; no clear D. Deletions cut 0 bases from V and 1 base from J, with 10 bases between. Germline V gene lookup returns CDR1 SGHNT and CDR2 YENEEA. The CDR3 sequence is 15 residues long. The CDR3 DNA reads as TGTGCCAGCAGCTTAGACGACATACGGTCCTACGAGCAGTACTTC. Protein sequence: CASSLDDIRSYEQYF.

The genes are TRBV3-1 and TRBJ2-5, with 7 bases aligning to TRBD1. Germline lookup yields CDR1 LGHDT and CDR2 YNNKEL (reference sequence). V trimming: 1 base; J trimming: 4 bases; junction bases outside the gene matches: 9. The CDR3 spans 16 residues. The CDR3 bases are TGTGCCAGCAGCCAAGGAGGGACAGCACCATTAGAGACCCAGTACTTC. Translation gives CASSQGGTAPLETQYF.

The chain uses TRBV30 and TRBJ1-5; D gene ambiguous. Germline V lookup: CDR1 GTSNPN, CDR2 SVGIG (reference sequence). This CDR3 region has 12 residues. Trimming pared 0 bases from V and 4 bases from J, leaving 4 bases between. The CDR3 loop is CAWSVENQPQHF. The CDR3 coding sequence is TGTGCCTGGAGTGTAGAAAATCAGCCCCAGCATTTT.

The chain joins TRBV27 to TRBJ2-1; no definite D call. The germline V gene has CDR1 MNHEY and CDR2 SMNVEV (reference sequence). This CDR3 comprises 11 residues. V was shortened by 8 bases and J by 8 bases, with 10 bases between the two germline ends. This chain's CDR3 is CASGPYDEQFF. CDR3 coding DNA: TGTGCCAGCGGACCATACGATGAGCAGTTCTTC.

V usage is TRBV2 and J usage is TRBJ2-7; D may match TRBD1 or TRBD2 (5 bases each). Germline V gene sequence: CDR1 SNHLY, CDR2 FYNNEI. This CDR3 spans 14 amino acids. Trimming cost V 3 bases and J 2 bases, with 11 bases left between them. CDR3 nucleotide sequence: TGTGCCAGCAGTGATGGGGACGATACCTACGAGCAGTACTTC. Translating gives CASSDGDDTYEQYF.

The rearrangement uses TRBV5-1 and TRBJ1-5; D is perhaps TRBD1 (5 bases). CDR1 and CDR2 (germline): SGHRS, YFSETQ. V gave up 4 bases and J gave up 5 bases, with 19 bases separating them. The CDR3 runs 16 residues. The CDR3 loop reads CASSPGSLSRHQPQHF. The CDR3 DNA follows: TGCGCCAGCAGCCCAGGGAGCCTTAGCCGGCATCAGCCCCAGCATTTT.